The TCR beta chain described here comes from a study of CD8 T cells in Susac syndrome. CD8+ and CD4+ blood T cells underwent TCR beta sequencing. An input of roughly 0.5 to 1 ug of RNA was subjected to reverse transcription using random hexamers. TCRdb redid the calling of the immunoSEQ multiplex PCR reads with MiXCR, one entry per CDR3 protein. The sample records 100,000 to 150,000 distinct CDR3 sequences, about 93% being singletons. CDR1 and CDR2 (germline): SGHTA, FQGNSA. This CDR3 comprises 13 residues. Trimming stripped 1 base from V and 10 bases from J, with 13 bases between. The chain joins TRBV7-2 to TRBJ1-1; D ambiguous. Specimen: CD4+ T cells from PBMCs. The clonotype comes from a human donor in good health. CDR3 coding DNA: TGTGCCAGCAGCTTAGGCCCGGCGGTGCCAGCTTTCTTT. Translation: CASSLGPAVPAFF. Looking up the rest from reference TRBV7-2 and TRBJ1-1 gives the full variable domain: GAGVSQSPSNKVTEKGKDVELRCDPISGHTALYWYRQSLGQGLEFLIYFQGNSAPDKSGLPSDRFSAERTGGSVSTLTIQRTQQEDSAVYLCASSLGPAVPAFFGQGTRLTVV.